Listed below are T cell receptor beta chains from one sample, sequenced in a study of blood T cell repertoires in COVID-19. The assay was immunoSEQ multiplex PCR, and TCRdb's table has in-frame clones only and misses some. The sample contains about 100,000 clones, around nine tenths of which appear only once. The sample consisted of peripheral blood. These receptors were obtained from a man between 60 and 70 years old with acute or convalescent COVID-19. Each CDR3 is given with its conserved first and last residue. The order of the fields is D gene, V gene, clone size, J gene, CDR3 protein, CDR3 DNA. A D gene is named only where the DNA matches it firmly. Part of the rows lack a size; the others show once, few, many or a class for expanded clones.

TRBD1	TRBV4-2	NA	TRBJ2-7	CASSPRRGQGIEQYF	TGTGCCAGCAGCCCGAGGAGGGGACAGGGGATCGAGCAGTACTTC
TRBD1	TRBV28	once	TRBJ1-1	CASFSGTGFTEAFF	TGTGCCAGCTTTTCTGGGACAGGGTTCACTGAAGCTTTCTTT
NA	TRBV6-5	NA	TRBJ1-2	CASSRTGTYGYTF	TGTGCCAGCAGTCGTACAGGGACCTATGGCTACACCTTC
NA	TRBV9	NA	TRBJ2-2	CASSVAASGSGELFF	TGTGCCAGCAGCGTAGCGGCTAGTGGGTCCGGGGAGCTGTTTTTT
NA	TRBV12-5	NA	TRBJ1-2	CASGQAMGYYYGYTF	TGTGCTAGTGGTCAAGCCATGGGCTATTACTATGGCTACACCTTC
TRBD1	TRBV19	NA	TRBJ1-1	CASRKAGGTNTEAFF	TGTGCCAGTAGAAAGGCAGGGGGCACGAACACTGAAGCTTTCTTT
TRBD1	TRBV4-1	NA	TRBJ1-4	CASSQEEGQGYEKLFF	TGCGCCAGCAGCCAAGAGGAGGGACAGGGGTATGAAAAACTGTTTTTT
NA	TRBV19	once	TRBJ1-4	CASRVLGTAEKLFF	TGTGCCAGTAGGGTTTTAGGCACAGCCGAAAAACTGTTTTTT
NA	TRBV9	NA	TRBJ1-2	CASGKTTGLPKGDGYTF	TGTGCCAGCGGAAAAACGACCGGGCTACCAAAGGGGGATGGCTACACCTTC
TRBD1	TRBV19	NA	TRBJ1-5	CASSIARQGNQPQHF	TGTGCCAGTAGTATAGCCCGACAGGGTAATCAGCCCCAGCATTTT
TRBD2	TRBV5-5	NA	TRBJ2-7	CASSLGLAGSYEQYF	TGTGCCAGCAGCTTGGGGCTAGCGGGGTCCTACGAGCAGTACTTC
NA	TRBV5-1	NA	TRBJ1-4	CASSLAGQGKTNEKLFF	TGCGCCAGCAGCTTGGCCGGGCAGGGGAAGACTAATGAAAAACTGTTTTTT
TRBD2	TRBV9	NA	TRBJ2-3	CASSVAGGPPTDTQYF	TGTGCCAGCAGCGTAGCGGGAGGCCCCCCCACAGATACGCAGTATTTT